The TCR beta chain described here comes from a study of blood T cell repertoires in COVID-19. Sequencing used immunoSEQ multiplex PCR; TCRdb keeps in-frame clones, though not all of them. The sample includes about 48,000 clones, more than 75% of them seen just once. Trimming cost V 0 bases and J 6 bases; bases outside gene matches: 8. This CDR3 has 16 residues. In germline, CDR1 is SGHRS, CDR2 YFSETQ. The chain combines TRBV5-1 with TRBJ1-2; 10 positions agree with TRBD1. The clonotype was recovered from a woman of 80 years or more with COVID-19, enrolled during active disease. The sample taken for sequencing was peripheral blood. CDR3: CASSLGAGQGKDGYTF. The CDR3 DNA reads TGCGCCAGCAGCTTGGGAGCGGGACAGGGGAAGGATGGCTACACCTTC.